These T cell receptor beta chains were read from a single sample in a study of blood T cells in healthy people across ages. MiXCR was run by TCRdb on the 5' RACE reads, yielding one entry per CDR3 protein. The sample lists around 870,000 distinct CDR3 sequences, 29% occurring once. Sample: blood. The receptors were gathered from a woman aged 80 or older in good health. The CDR3 runs from the conserved cysteine through the conserved F or W. A D gene is named only where the DNA matches it firmly. Expanded clones are given a class, and other clones once, few, many or no size at all.

clone_size,d_call,j_call,v_call,cdr3_aa,cdr3_nt
.,TRBD1,TRBJ1-1,TRBV18,CASSPRGQGWENTEAFF,TGTGCCAGCTCACCAAGGGGACAGGGGTGGGAGAACACTGAAGCTTTCTTT
.,.,TRBJ1-1,TRBV6-5,CASSYSRTGGTEAFF,TGTGCCAGCAGTTACTCGAGAACGGGCGGCACTGAAGCTTTCTTT
few,.,TRBJ1-5,TRBV28,CASSSFRRGQPQHF,TGTGCCAGCAGTTCCTTCCGGCGCGGTCAGCCCCAGCATTTT
many,.,TRBJ1-4,TRBV4-3,CASSPEGGRVSNEKLFF,TGCGCCAGCAGCCCAGAAGGGGGGCGCGTGTCTAATGAAAAACTGTTTTTT
.,.,TRBJ1-4,TRBV20-1,CSASRSHTGHEKLFF,TGCAGTGCTAGTCGAAGCCACACCGGGCATGAAAAACTGTTTTTT
many,.,TRBJ2-1,TRBV20-1,CSANLPRGYNEQFF,TGCAGTGCTAACCTCCCTCGGGGCTACAATGAGCAGTTCTTC
once,.,TRBJ2-2,TRBV5-1,CASPLPPGELFF,TGCGCCAGCCCGCTCCCCCCGGGGGAGCTGTTTTTT
few,TRBD2,TRBJ2-3,TRBV20-1,CSAPVRGGMADTQYF,TGCAGTGCCCCGGTTCGGGGGGGCATGGCAGATACGCAGTATTTT
many,.,TRBJ1-2,TRBV20-1,CSARAGVGVANYGYTF,TGCAGTGCTAGAGCCGGTGTGGGGGTAGCTAACTATGGCTACACCTTC
.,.,TRBJ1-1,TRBV25-1,CANRRMNTEAFF,TGTGCCAACAGGCGTATGAACACTGAAGCTTTCTTT
many,TRBD2,TRBJ2-5,TRBV5-1,CASSLASSGGAGETQYF,TGCGCCAGCAGCTTGGCCTCTAGCGGGGGGGCCGGAGAGACCCAGTACTTC
.,.,TRBJ2-1,TRBV5-1,CASSSFGTNYNEQFF,TGCGCCAGCAGCTCATTCGGGACGAACTACAATGAGCAGTTCTTC
.,TRBD2,TRBJ2-1,TRBV3-1,CASSHTSGARVEQFF,TGTGCCAGCAGCCACACTAGCGGGGCGAGGGTTGAGCAGTTCTTC
.,TRBD1,TRBJ1-1,TRBV7-2,CASSLERTGHAEAFF,TGTGCCAGCAGCTTAGAGAGGACAGGGCACGCTGAAGCTTTCTTT
many,.,TRBJ2-3,TRBV12-3/TRBV12-4,CASSPDRGATDTQYF,TGTGCCAGCAGCCCCGATAGGGGGGCCACAGATACGCAGTATTTT
few,TRBD1,TRBJ1-5,TRBV15,CATSGTGTGSNQPQHF,TGTGCCACCAGCGGTACCGGGACAGGGAGCAATCAGCCCCAGCATTTT
.,TRBD2,TRBJ2-3,TRBV4-1,CASSPSGRVEAGTDTQYF,TGCGCCAGCAGCCCTTCGGGGAGGGTCGAGGCGGGCACAGACACGCAGTATTTT
.,.,TRBJ2-3,TRBV5-1,CASRSAPRDTQYF,TGCGCCAGCAGGTCAGCCCCCCGAGATACGCAGTATTTT
many,.,TRBJ1-1,TRBV20-1,CSARAGSGRTEAFF,TGCAGTGCTAGAGCAGGATCGGGGAGGACTGAAGCTTTCTTT
.,.,TRBJ2-1,TRBV4-1,CASSPRMVRRSEQFF,TGCGCCAGCAGCCCCCGTATGGTGCGGCGTAGTGAGCAGTTCTTC
few,TRBD2,TRBJ2-3,TRBV5-5,CASGELAGGTMYF,TGTGCCAGCGGCGAACTAGCGGGGGGAACCATGTATTTT
once,.,TRBJ2-6,TRBV7-9,CASTQRGAGANVLTF,TGTGCCAGCACCCAAAGGGGAGCTGGGGCCAACGTCCTGACTTTC
many,TRBD2,TRBJ2-5,TRBV7-9,CASSSTGLAGGLETQYF,TGTGCCAGCAGCTCAACGGGACTAGCGGGGGGATTGGAGACCCAGTACTTC
few,TRBD1,TRBJ2-2,TRBV7-2,CASSQQGLSNTGELFF,TGTGCCAGCAGCCAACAGGGGTTGTCGAACACCGGGGAGCTGTTTTTT
many,.,TRBJ2-7,TRBV6-1,CASSDTEQYF,TGTGCCAGCAGTGACACCGAGCAGTACTTC
many,.,TRBJ2-1,TRBV7-2,CASSLQDRGGGNEQFF,TGTGCCAGCAGCCTCCAGGATAGGGGAGGTGGCAATGAGCAGTTCTTC
many,.,TRBJ1-6,TRBV12-3/TRBV12-4,CASSLGGGNSPLHF,TGTGCCAGCAGTTTAGGTGGGGGTAATTCACCCCTCCACTTT
many,.,TRBJ2-7,TRBV6-2/TRBV6-3,CASKTYSVSYEQYF,TGTGCCAGCAAGACCTACTCTGTATCCTACGAGCAGTACTTC
.,TRBD1,TRBJ2-1,TRBV19,CASSPIGGQAYNEQFF,TGTGCCAGTAGTCCCATAGGAGGACAGGCCTACAATGAGCAGTTCTTC
many,TRBD1,TRBJ1-6,TRBV12-3/TRBV12-4,CASSLGQGASPLHF,TGTGCCAGCAGTTTGGGACAGGGGGCGTCACCCCTCCACTTT
many,TRBD1,TRBJ1-5,TRBV7-9,CASSLDSGGQPQHF,TGTGCCAGCAGCTTAGATTCAGGGGGCCAGCCCCAGCATTTT
few,TRBD2,TRBJ2-2,TRBV7-2,CASSSRLAGGPNTGELFF,TGTGCCAGCAGCTCCCGACTAGCGGGGGGACCGAACACCGGGGAGCTGTTTTTT
few,TRBD1,TRBJ1-5,TRBV6-1,CASRPDRGGHQPQHF,TGTGCCAGCAGACCCGACAGGGGCGGCCATCAGCCCCAGCATTTT
many,.,TRBJ1-2,TRBV7-2,CASSLDGGLYGYTF,TGTGCCAGCAGCTTAGACGGAGGGCTCTATGGCTACACCTTC
many,.,TRBJ2-7,TRBV21-1,CASSLREGNRYEQYF,TGTGCCAGCAGCCTCAGAGAAGGGAACCGCTACGAGCAGTACTTC
.,TRBD2,TRBJ2-1,TRBV2,CASTPFGLAAGHNEQFF,TGTGCCAGCACCCCTTTTGGACTAGCGGCAGGTCACAACGAGCAGTTCTTC
many,.,TRBJ2-1,TRBV10-3,CAISQQGWEQFF,TGTGCCATCAGCCAACAGGGTTGGGAGCAGTTCTTC
many,.,TRBJ1-1,TRBV29-1,CSVVPGDTEAFF,TGCAGCGTTGTACCAGGGGACACTGAAGCTTTCTTT
many,.,TRBJ2-7,TRBV27,CAVGVYEQYF,TGTGCCGTTGGGGTATACGAGCAGTACTTC
.,TRBD1,TRBJ2-1,TRBV7-2,CASSPWTGKNNEQFF,TGTGCCAGCAGCCCTTGGACAGGAAAGAACAATGAGCAGTTCTTC
many,TRBD1,TRBJ2-1,TRBV11-2,CASSALQGAWSYNEQFF,TGTGCCAGCAGCGCGCTCCAGGGGGCGTGGTCCTACAATGAGCAGTTCTTC
.,TRBD1,TRBJ2-7,TRBV6-2/TRBV6-3,CASRLITGDSYEQYF,TGTGCCAGCAGATTGATTACAGGGGATTCCTACGAGCAGTACTTC
many,.,TRBJ2-3,TRBV18,CASSSGIVGDTQYF,TGTGCCAGCTCTTCCGGGATCGTCGGGGATACGCAGTATTTT
many,.,TRBJ1-1,TRBV7-2,CASSLGSAANTEAFF,TGTGCCAGCAGCTTAGGCTCGGCAGCGAACACTGAAGCTTTCTTT
many,TRBD1,TRBJ2-7,TRBV29-1,CSVTGQGEVIEQYF,TGCAGCGTCACGGGACAGGGTGAGGTTATCGAGCAGTACTTC
many,.,TRBJ2-6,TRBV10-3,CAISETPRRITSGANVLTF,TGTGCCATCAGTGAGACTCCAAGACGAATAACATCTGGGGCCAACGTCCTGACTTTC
.,TRBD2,TRBJ2-1,TRBV5-1,CASSQGLAGVGNEQFF,TGCGCCAGCAGCCAGGGACTAGCGGGAGTTGGCAATGAGCAGTTCTTC
.,.,TRBJ1-2,TRBV6-5,CASSYQGPDPRYGYTF,TGTGCCAGCAGTTACCAAGGACCGGACCCACGCTATGGCTACACCTTC
few,TRBD1,TRBJ1-1,TRBV7-9,CASSFKDRGTEAFF,TGTGCCAGCAGCTTCAAGGACAGGGGCACTGAAGCTTTCTTT
.,TRBD2,TRBJ2-1,TRBV6-2/TRBV6-3,CASSYSSSGGFTFF,TGTGCCAGCAGTTACTCGTCTAGCGGGGGCTTCACGTTCTTC
many,.,TRBJ2-6,TRBV6-2/TRBV6-3,CASSYTRDRASGANVLTF,TGTGCCAGCAGTTACACCCGGGACCGCGCCTCTGGGGCCAACGTCCTGACTTTC